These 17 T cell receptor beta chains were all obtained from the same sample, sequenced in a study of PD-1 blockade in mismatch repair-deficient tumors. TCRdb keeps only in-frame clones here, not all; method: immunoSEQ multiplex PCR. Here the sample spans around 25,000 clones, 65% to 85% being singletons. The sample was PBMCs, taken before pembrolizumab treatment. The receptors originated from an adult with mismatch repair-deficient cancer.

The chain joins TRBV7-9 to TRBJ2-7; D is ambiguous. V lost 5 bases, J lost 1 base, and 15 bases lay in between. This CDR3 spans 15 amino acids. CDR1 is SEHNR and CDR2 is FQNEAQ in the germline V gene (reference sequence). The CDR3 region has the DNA TGTGCCAGCAGCCCCCTCCAGCGTTTTTCCTACGAGCAGTACTTC. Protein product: CASSPLQRFSYEQYF.

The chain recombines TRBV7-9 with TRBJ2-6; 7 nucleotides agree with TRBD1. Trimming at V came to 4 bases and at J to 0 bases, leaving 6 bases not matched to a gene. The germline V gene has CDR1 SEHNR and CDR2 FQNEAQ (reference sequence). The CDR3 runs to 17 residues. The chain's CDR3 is CASSSPGQTSGANVLTF. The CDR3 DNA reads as TGTGCCAGCAGCTCACCGGGACAGACCTCTGGGGCCAACGTCCTGACTTTC.

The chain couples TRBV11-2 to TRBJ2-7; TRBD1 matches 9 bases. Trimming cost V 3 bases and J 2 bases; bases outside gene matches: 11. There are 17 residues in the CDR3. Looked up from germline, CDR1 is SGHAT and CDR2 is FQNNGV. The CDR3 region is CASSFWTGAGGTYEQYF. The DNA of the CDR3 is TGTGCCAGCAGCTTCTGGACAGGGGCCGGCGGGACCTACGAGCAGTACTTC.

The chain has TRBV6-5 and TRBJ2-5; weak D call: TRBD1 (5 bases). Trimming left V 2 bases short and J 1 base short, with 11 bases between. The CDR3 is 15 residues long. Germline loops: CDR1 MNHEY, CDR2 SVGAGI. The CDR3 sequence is CASSYDGARQETQYF. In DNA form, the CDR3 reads TGTGCCAGCAGTTACGATGGGGCGCGCCAAGAGACCCAGTACTTC.

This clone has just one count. CDR3 amino acids: CASRVAGGPDTQYF. The DNA for the CDR3 is TGTGCCAGCAGGGTAGCGGGAGGTCCAGATACGCAGTATTTT. The V gene is TRBV6-5, the J gene TRBJ2-3; TRBD2 matches 10 bases. This CDR3 contains 14 residues. Trimming removed 6 bases from V and 4 bases from J; junction bases left unmatched: 4. CDR1 and CDR2 from the germline V gene are MNHEY and SVGAGI.

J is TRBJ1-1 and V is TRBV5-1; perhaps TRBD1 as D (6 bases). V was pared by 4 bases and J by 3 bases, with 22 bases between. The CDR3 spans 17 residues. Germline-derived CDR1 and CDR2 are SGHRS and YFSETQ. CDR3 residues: CASSTAHLQGSYTEAFF. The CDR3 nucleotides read TGCGCCAGCAGCACGGCCCACCTGCAGGGGAGCTACACTGAAGCTTTCTTT.

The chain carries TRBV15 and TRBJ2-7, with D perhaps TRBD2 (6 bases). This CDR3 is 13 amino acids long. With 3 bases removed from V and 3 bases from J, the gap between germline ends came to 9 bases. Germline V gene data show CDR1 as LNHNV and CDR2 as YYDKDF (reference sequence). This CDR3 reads CATSRAGFYEQYF. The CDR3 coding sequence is TGTGCCACCAGCAGGGCGGGATTCTACGAGCAGTACTTC.

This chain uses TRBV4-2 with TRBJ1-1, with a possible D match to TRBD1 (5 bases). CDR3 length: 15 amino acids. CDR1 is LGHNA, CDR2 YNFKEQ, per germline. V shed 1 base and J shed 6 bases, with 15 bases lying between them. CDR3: CASSQGGWRGAEAFF. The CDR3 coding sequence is TGTGCCAGCAGCCAAGGGGGGTGGAGGGGTGCTGAAGCTTTCTTT.

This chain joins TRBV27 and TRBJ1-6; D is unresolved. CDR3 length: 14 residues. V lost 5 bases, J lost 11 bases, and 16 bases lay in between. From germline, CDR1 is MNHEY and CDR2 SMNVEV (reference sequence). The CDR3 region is CASSSWRQETPLHF. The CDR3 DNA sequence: TGTGCCAGCAGTAGTTGGAGGCAGGAGACACCCCTCCACTTT.

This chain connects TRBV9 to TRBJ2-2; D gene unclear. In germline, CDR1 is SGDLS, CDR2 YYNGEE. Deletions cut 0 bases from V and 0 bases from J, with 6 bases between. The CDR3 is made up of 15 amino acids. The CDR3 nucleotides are TGTGCCAGCAGCGTAGTTGACACGAACACCGGGGAGCTGTTTTTT. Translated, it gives CASSVVDTNTGELFF.

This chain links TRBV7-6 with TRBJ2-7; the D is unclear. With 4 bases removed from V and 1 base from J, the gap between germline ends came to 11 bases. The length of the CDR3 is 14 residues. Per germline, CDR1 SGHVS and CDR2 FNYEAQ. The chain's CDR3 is CASSSGVSSYEQYF. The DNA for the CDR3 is TGTGCCAGCAGCTCCGGAGTTTCGTCCTACGAGCAGTACTTC.

CDR3 region: CATSGQFYQPQHF. CDR3 sequence (DNA): TGTGCCACTTCCGGACAGTTCTATCAGCCCCAGCATTTT. This sequence joins TRBV19 and TRBJ1-5; D possibly corresponds to TRBD1 (6 bases). The CDR3 loop spans 13 amino acids. V dropped 10 bases and J dropped 5 bases, with 15 bases sitting between them. CDR1 LNHDA and CDR2 SQIVND come from the germline V gene (reference sequence). Full variable domain (rest looked up from reference TRBV19 and TRBJ1-5): DGGITQSPKYLFRKEGQNVTLSCEQNLNHDAMYWYRQDPGQGLRLIYYSQIVNDFQKGDIAEGYSVSREKKESFPLTVTSAQKNPTAFYLCATSGQFYQPQHFGDGTRLSIL.

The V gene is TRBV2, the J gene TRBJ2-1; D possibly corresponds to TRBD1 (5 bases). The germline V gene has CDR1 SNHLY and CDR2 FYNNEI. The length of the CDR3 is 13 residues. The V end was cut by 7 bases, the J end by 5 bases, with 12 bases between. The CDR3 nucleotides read TGTGCCAGCAAAGCAGGGCGAAACAATGAGCAGTTCTTC. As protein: CASKAGRNNEQFF.

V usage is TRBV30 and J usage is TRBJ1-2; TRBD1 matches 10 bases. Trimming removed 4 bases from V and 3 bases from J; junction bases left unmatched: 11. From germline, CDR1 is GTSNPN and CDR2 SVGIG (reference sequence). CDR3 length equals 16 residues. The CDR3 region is CAWNPVGGQGYYGYTF. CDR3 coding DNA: TGTGCCTGGAACCCAGTCGGGGGACAGGGGTACTATGGCTACACCTTC.

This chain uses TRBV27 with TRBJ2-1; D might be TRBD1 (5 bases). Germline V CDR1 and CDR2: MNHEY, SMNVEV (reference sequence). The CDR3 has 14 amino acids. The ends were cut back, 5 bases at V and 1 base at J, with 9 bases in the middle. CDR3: CASSPKGSYNEQFF. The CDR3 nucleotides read TGTGCCAGCAGTCCAAAGGGGTCCTACAATGAGCAGTTCTTC.

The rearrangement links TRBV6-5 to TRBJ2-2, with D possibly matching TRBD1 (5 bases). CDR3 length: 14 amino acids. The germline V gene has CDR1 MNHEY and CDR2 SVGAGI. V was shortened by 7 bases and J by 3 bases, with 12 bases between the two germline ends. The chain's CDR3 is CASTKTEDTGELFF. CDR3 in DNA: TGTGCCAGCACCAAGACAGAGGACACCGGGGAGCTGTTTTTT.

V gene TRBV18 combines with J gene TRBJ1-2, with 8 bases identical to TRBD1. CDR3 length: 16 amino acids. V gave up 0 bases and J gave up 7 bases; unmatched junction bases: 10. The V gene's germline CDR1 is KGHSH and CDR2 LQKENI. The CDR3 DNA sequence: TGTGCCAGCTCACCACCCCTCGGACAGGGCATCCGTGGCTACACCTTC. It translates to CASSPPLGQGIRGYTF.